These 23 T cell receptor beta chains were all obtained from the same sample, sequenced in a study of post-analysis software for immune sequencing data. Study outcomes and limitations: Five TRBV segments, TRBV5-6, TRBV5-1 and TRBV20-1 among them, were found more frequent in patients than controls.

Presence of unique molecular identifiers characterized the TCR beta cDNA libraries. MiXCR was run by TCRdb on the PCR reads, yielding one entry per CDR3 protein. This table holds around 180,000 distinct CDR3 sequences, 30% found once. For these TCRs, the target antigens are not known. The source material was blood. These receptors were collected from a girl aged 5 to 17 with multiple sclerosis.

This clonotype showed up many times. The rearrangement uses TRBV29-1 and TRBJ1-2; D remains ambiguous. The CDR3 totals 12 residues. Germline CDR1 is SQVTM and CDR2 is ANQGSEA. The V gene lost 4 bases and the J gene lost 4 bases, with 10 bases spanning the gap. The CDR3: CSVARSGYGYTF. The CDR3 nucleotides read TGCAGCGTTGCACGAAGCGGCTATGGCTACACCTTC.

This clonotype was observed at least ten times. CDR3 protein: CASSLDIGGTGGYTF. CDR3 DNA: TGTGCCAGCAGCTTAGACATCGGGGGAACGGGGGGCTACACCTTC. The gene calls are TRBV7-2 and TRBJ1-2, with a possible D match to TRBD1 (5 bases). The germline V and J ends were trimmed by 1 base and 8 bases, with 17 bases remaining between them. This CDR3 has 15 residues. The germline CDR1 and CDR2 sequences are SGHTA and FQGNSA. Using reference TRBV7-2 and TRBJ1-2 for the parts outside the CDR3, the full variable domain is GAGVSQSPSNKVTEKGKDVELRCDPISGHTALYWYRQSLGQGLEFLIYFQGNSAPDKSGLPSDRFSAERTGGSVSTLTIQRTQQEDSAVYLCASSLDIGGTGGYTFGSGTRLTVV.

Details on this clonotype: Possible read error: a much larger clone is one base away. V gene TRBV4-1 combines with J gene TRBJ1-5; TRBD1 matches at 8 bases. This CDR3 is 14 amino acids long. Unmatched junction bases numbered 10, after V lost 8 bases and J lost 7 bases. Germline CDR1 and CDR2: MGHRA and YSYEKL. CDR3 DNA sequence: TGCGCCAGCGCCCAGCAGGGGGCTGGGCAGCCCCAGCATTTT. Encoded protein: CASAQQGAGQPQHF.

This chain joins TRBV12-3 or TRBV12-4 and TRBJ2-5; D is perhaps TRBD2 (6 bases). This CDR3 is built from 17 residues. V was trimmed by 1 base and J by 1 base, leaving 16 bases between them. The CDR3 region has the DNA TGTGCCAGCAGTTTAGGGACCCCCGGGGGTTTCCAAGAGACCCAGTACTTC. Amino acid sequence: CASSLGTPGGFQETQYF.

There are many counts of this clonotype. The rearrangement uses TRBV28 and TRBJ2-7, with a weak D call TRBD2 (6 bases). Germline loops: CDR1 MDHEN, CDR2 SYDVKM. The CDR3 length is 16 residues. Trimming left V 2 bases short and J 4 bases short, with 18 bases between. CDR3 nucleotide sequence: TGTGCCAGCAGTTTAATCCCCTTGGAGGGCTTGTACGAGCAGTACTTC. Encoded protein: CASSLIPLEGLYEQYF.

On this clonotype itself: A much larger clonotype is one base distant, so this may be a read error. This chain links TRBV12-3 or TRBV12-4 with TRBJ1-2; D gene uncertain. V lost 1 base and J lost 3, with 18 bases in between. The CDR3 covers 17 residues. CDR3 residues: CASSLVPAGVYDYGYTF. The CDR3 nucleotides read TGTGCCAGCAGTTTAGTTCCCGCCGGGGTATACGACTATGGCTACACCTTC.

This clonotype was counted a few times. A much larger clone differs from this one at a single base, so this may be a read error. In DNA form, the CDR3 reads TGCACCAGCAGCAGCACGCCGTCTCACGAGCAGTACTTC. Protein sequence: CTSSSTPSHEQYF. V and J are TRBV5-1 and TRBJ2-7; D is uncertain. This CDR3 has 13 residues. Germline V gene data show CDR1 as SGHRS and CDR2 as YFSETQ.

The chain links TRBV29-1 to TRBJ2-5; D is ambiguous. The CDR3 is made up of 11 amino acids. Deletions cut 6 bases from V and 1 base from J, with 6 bases between. In germline, CDR1 is SQVTM, CDR2 ANQGSEA. The chain's CDR3 is CSVLPQETQYF. CDR3 in DNA: TGCAGCGTGTTACCCCAAGAGACCCAGTACTTC.

The chain has TRBV28 and TRBJ1-1; no clear D gene. This CDR3 has 12 residues. Germline assignment: CDR1 MDHEN and CDR2 SYDVKM. V was pared by 1 base and J by 6 bases, with 6 bases between. In DNA form, the CDR3 reads TGTGCCAGCAGTTTATCGGCGGCTGAAGCTTTCTTT. It is translated as CASSLSAAEAFF. Using reference TRBV28 and TRBJ1-1 for the parts outside the CDR3, the full variable domain is DVKVTQSSRYLVKRTGEKVFLECVQDMDHENMFWYRQDPGLGLRLIYFSYDVKMKEKGDIPEGYSVSREKKERFSLILESASTNQTSMYLCASSLSAAEAFFGQGTRLTVV.

This clonotype was recorded once. The junction departs from germline at one end; a sequencing error may be responsible. V usage is TRBV5-1 and J usage is TRBJ2-7, with 11 bases matching TRBD2. Germline-derived CDR1 and CDR2 are SGHRS and YFSETQ. This CDR3 is built from 14 residues. The CDR3 bases are TGCGCCAACAGCATTGGGACTAGCGGATACGAGCAGTACTTC. Its protein product is CANSIGTSGYEQYF.

The rearrangement uses TRBV10-3 and TRBJ2-2; possibly TRBD1 for D (6 bases). The ends were cut back, 0 bases at V and 5 bases at J, with 16 bases in the middle. Germline CDR1 is ENHRY and CDR2 is SYGVKD. The CDR3 sequence is 17 residues long. The CDR3 DNA reads as TGTGCCATCAGTGAGTCGTCAGGGGCAGTTGGTACCGGGGAGCTGTTTTTT. Protein: CAISESSGAVGTGELFF.

The sample holds many counts of this clonotype. The chain couples TRBV10-3 to TRBJ2-3; D perhaps matches TRBD2 (5 bases). The V gene's germline CDR1 is ENHRY and CDR2 SYGVKD. This CDR3 contains 13 residues. Trimming shortened V by 5 bases and J by 2 bases, and 8 bases separated the two germline ends. For the CDR3, the DNA is TGTGCCATCAGTTCAGACTACACAGATACGCAGTATTTT. Translation: CAISSDYTDTQYF.

This clonotype occurred a few times. The chain joins TRBV11-2 to TRBJ2-3, with unresolved D. CDR3 length: 14 amino acids. CDR1 and CDR2 (germline): SGHAT, FQNNGV. The V and J ends lost 0 bases and 2 bases respectively, with 6 bases between them. This CDR3 reads CASSLEAYTDTQYF. DNA for the CDR3: TGTGCCAGCAGCTTAGAGGCTTACACAGATACGCAGTATTTT.

J is TRBJ1-1 and V is TRBV30, with no clear D. V lost 5 bases to trimming and J lost 1 base, with 8 bases between them. This CDR3 has 12 amino acids. CDR1 GTSNPN and CDR2 SVGIG come from the germline V gene (reference sequence). CDR3: CAWQHRNTEAFF. The CDR3 DNA follows: TGTGCCTGGCAACATAGGAACACTGAAGCTTTCTTT.

This clonotype was counted between two and nine times. The chain carries TRBV28 and TRBJ1-1; no reliable D call. The CDR3 has 14 amino acids. Trimming took 6 bases from V and 7 from J, leaving 18 bases between them. Looked up from germline, CDR1 is MDHEN and CDR2 is SYDVKM. CDR3 loop: CASSLSQATIEAFF. CDR3 nucleotides: TGTGCCAGCAGCCTATCGCAGGCAACCATTGAAGCTTTCTTT.

The chain links TRBV6-4 to TRBJ2-3; tentative D call: TRBD2 (8 bases). CDR1 is MRHNA, CDR2 SNTAGT, per germline. Trimming took off 3 bases at V and 0 bases at J, with 13 bases between the two ends. This CDR3 comprises 16 residues. The CDR3 region has the DNA TGTGCCAGCAGTGAAGGGGGCGGGAGGAGCACAGATACGCAGTATTTT. It translates to CASSEGGGRSTDTQYF.

The chain links TRBV18 to TRBJ2-7; D perhaps matches TRBD1 (5 bases). The CDR3 consists of 13 residues. V lost 4 bases and J lost 3, with 10 bases in between. The V gene's germline CDR1 is KGHSH and CDR2 LQKENI. DNA of the CDR3: TGTGCCAGCTCACTGGGGCTCGTCTACGAGCAGTACTTC. Protein product: CASSLGLVYEQYF. Full variable domain (outside the CDR3, taken from reference TRBV18 and TRBJ2-7): NAGVMQNPRHLVRRRGQEARLRCSPMKGHSHVYWYRQLPEEGLKFMVYLQKENIIDESGMPKERFSAEFPKEGPSILRIQQVVRGDSAAYFCASSLGLVYEQYFGPGTRLTVT.

The sample holds many counts of this clonotype. The chain joins TRBV29-1 to TRBJ2-7, with 9 bases aligning to TRBD2. The V and J ends lost 7 bases and 2 bases, in that order; junction bases with no gene match: 6. This CDR3 is 13 amino acids long. Germline V gene sequence: CDR1 SQVTM, CDR2 ANQGSEA. DNA for the CDR3: TGCAGCGGGAGTAGCGGGAGTACCTACGAGCAGTACTTC. Translation gives CSGSSGSTYEQYF.

V and J are TRBV9 and TRBJ1-1; unclear D gene. Germline CDR1 reads SGDLS; CDR2 reads YYNGEE. The CDR3 sequence is 15 residues long. The germline V and J ends were trimmed by 1 base and 3 bases, with 13 bases remaining between them. CDR3 nucleotide sequence: TGTGCCAGCAGCGTATTCGAGGGCTGGGACACTGAAGCTTTCTTT. It is translated as CASSVFEGWDTEAFF. The complete variable domain, with remaining parts taken from reference TRBV9 and TRBJ1-1, reads DSGVTQTPKHLITATGQRVTLRCSPRSGDLSVYWYQQSLDQGLQFLIQYYNGEERAKGNILERFSAQQFPDLHSELNLSSLELGDSALYFCASSVFEGWDTEAFFGQGTRLTVV.

CDR3 nucleotides: TGTGCCAGCAGCCGACGACAGTCGAATCAGCCCCAGCATTTT. This gives the protein CASSRRQSNQPQHF. The rearrangement links TRBV3-1 to TRBJ1-5; D perhaps matches TRBD1 (5 bases). V lost 4 bases to trimming and J lost 4 bases, with 11 bases between them. The CDR3 has 14 residues. CDR1 and CDR2 (germline): LGHDT, YNNKEL (reference sequence).

This clonotype was seen more than once but under ten times. This chain connects TRBV14 to TRBJ2-7; D is possibly TRBD1 (6 bases). CDR1 is SGHDN, CDR2 FVKESK, per germline. The CDR3 runs 14 residues. Trimming took off 1 base at V and 5 bases at J, with 12 bases between the two ends. This CDR3 reads CASSQASGGHEQYF. The CDR3 region has the DNA TGTGCCAGCAGCCAAGCTTCTGGGGGCCACGAGCAGTACTTC.

Details on this clonotype: A much larger clone differs by one base, so this may be a read error. The V gene is TRBV6-6, the J gene TRBJ2-5, with 9 positions matching TRBD2. Germline lookup yields CDR1 MNHNY and CDR2 SVGAGI (reference sequence). The CDR3 loop spans 17 amino acids. The CDR3 bases are TGTGCCAGCAGTACCCGGGGACTAGCAGGGCCCGGGGAGACCCGGTACTTC. Translating gives CASSTRGLAGPGETRYF.

This clonotype turned up a few times. The chain combines TRBV29-1 with TRBJ2-3; 7 bases match TRBD2. The V and J ends lost 0 bases and 5 bases, in that order; junction bases with no gene match: 5. In germline, CDR1 is SQVTM, CDR2 ANQGSEA. The CDR3 length is 14 residues. CDR3 residues: CSVEEERGGDTQYF. CDR3 nucleotides: TGCAGCGTTGAAGAGGAGCGGGGAGGAGATACGCAGTATTTT.